Each of the 20 T cell receptor beta chains below was sequenced from the same sample in a study of T cells in Graves' hyperthyroidism and ophthalmopathy. It was RNA transcripts that yielded the amplified TCR beta CDR3 regions. The HTBI primer set was used in a first-round RT-PCR of the TCR CDR3. TCRdb independently ran MiXCR on the multiplex PCR reads; one entry per CDR3 protein. The repertoire consists of over 700,000 distinct CDR3 sequences, with under 20% occurring once and the leading ten covering over 15%. Sequencing used blood. The receptors derive from a woman aged 50 to 65 with Graves' hyperthyroidism that later progressed to Graves' ophthalmopathy.

The chain couples TRBV11-2 to TRBJ2-1; 11 positions match TRBD2. V shed 5 bases and J 6 bases; nucleotides not matched to a gene: 18. Germline assignment: CDR1 SGHAT and CDR2 FQNNGV. CDR3 length: 19 amino acids. CDR3 loop: CASSLGVGTSGSIGNEQFF. In DNA, the CDR3 is TGTGCCAGCAGCCTAGGGGTCGGGACTAGCGGCTCAATCGGCAATGAGCAGTTCTTC.

In its sample, this clonotype was seen many times. The chain uses TRBV12-3 or TRBV12-4 and TRBJ2-3, with D possibly TRBD1 on 6 matching bases. This CDR3 contains 13 residues. Trimming took 5 bases from V and 6 from J, leaving 12 bases between them. The CDR3 DNA is TGTGCCAGCAGTCCGGGGACATACGATACGCAGTATTTT. It encodes CASSPGTYDTQYF.

The rearrangement joins TRBV5-1 to TRBJ2-1; D is uncertain. The CDR3 is 17 amino acids. Germline V lookup: CDR1 SGHRS, CDR2 YFSETQ. Trimming took off 1 base at V and 0 bases at J, with 14 bases between the two ends. CDR3 coding DNA: TGCGCCAGCAGCTTGCAGTGGGGATCCGACTCCTACAATGAGCAGTTCTTC. It specifies CASSLQWGSDSYNEQFF.

J is TRBJ2-2 and V is TRBV20-1, with D uncertain. There are 15 residues in the CDR3. With 5 bases removed from V and 0 bases from J, the gap between germline ends came to 13 bases. CDR1 DFQATT and CDR2 SNEGSKA come from the germline V gene (reference sequence). In DNA form, the CDR3 reads TGCAGTGCTCCCAAGTTTGGGTCGAACACCGGGGAGCTGTTTTTT. Translating it yields CSAPKFGSNTGELFF.

This clonotype showed up just a few times. The chain recombines TRBV20-1 with TRBJ1-6; possibly TRBD1 for D (5 bases). V lost 3 bases and J 8 bases, leaving 11 bases between the germline ends. The CDR3 length is 13 residues. Germline lookup yields CDR1 DFQATT and CDR2 SNEGSKA (reference sequence). The CDR3 here is CSARTALDSPLHF. In DNA form, the CDR3 reads TGCAGTGCTAGGACAGCCCTTGATTCACCCCTCCACTTT.

The CDR3 loop reads CSDDKGGNTEAFF. DNA of the CDR3: TGCAGCGACGACAAAGGGGGGAACACTGAAGCTTTCTTT. The chain is built from TRBV29-1 and TRBJ1-1; maybe TRBD1 (6 bases). This CDR3 comprises 13 residues. Germline V lookup: CDR1 SQVTM, CDR2 ANQGSEA. V was shortened by 7 bases and J by 1 base, with 13 bases between the two germline ends.

This clonotype was seen repeatedly, ten times or more. V gene TRBV11-2 combines with J gene TRBJ1-1; perhaps TRBD1 as D (5 bases). This CDR3 comprises 15 residues. Germline V lookup: CDR1 SGHAT, CDR2 FQNNGV. Trimming shortened V by 1 base and J by 0 bases, and 9 bases separated the two germline ends. CDR3 loop: CASSLAGQLNTEAFF. CDR3 nucleotides: TGTGCCAGCAGCTTAGCCGGACAACTGAACACTGAAGCTTTCTTT.

This clonotype showed up just a few times. The CDR3 carries no conserved terminal phenylalanine or tryptophan, so it likely arises from a read error. This chain uses TRBV12-3 or TRBV12-4 with TRBJ2-5, with D perhaps TRBD1 (5 bases). The CDR3 covers 13 residues. Trimming took 6 bases from V and 5 from J, leaving 13 bases between them. CDR3 DNA: TGTGCCAGCAGCCCCCGCAGGGTTGAGACCCAGTACCTC. Translated: CASSPRRVETQYL.

This clonotype was counted many times. This chain joins TRBV6-1 and TRBJ1-1, with a possible D match to TRBD1 (5 bases). The CDR3 covers 16 residues. Germline CDR1 and CDR2: MNHNS and SASEGT. The V gene lost 7 bases and the J gene lost 3 bases, with 21 bases spanning the gap. CDR3 loop: CASTQGGVHVDTEAFF. DNA of the CDR3: TGTGCCAGCACCCAAGGAGGGGTACACGTGGACACTGAAGCTTTCTTT.

This clonotype was seen only a few times. The CDR3 protein is CSVEVGDRNTGELFF. In nucleotides, the CDR3 is TGCAGCGTTGAGGTGGGGGACAGGAACACCGGGGAGCTGTTTTTT. J is TRBJ2-2 and V is TRBV29-1; 7 bases line up with TRBD1. This CDR3 has 15 residues. Germline CDR1 SQVTM, CDR2 ANQGSEA. Losses at the gene ends were 3 bases for V and 1 base for J; bases not matched to a gene: 5.

This clonotype was picked up a small number of times. The chain employs TRBV20-1 and TRBJ2-7, with a weak D call TRBD1 (5 bases). The germline V gene encodes CDR1 DFQATT and CDR2 SNEGSKA (reference sequence). Trimming left V 0 bases short and J 4 bases short, with 13 bases between. This CDR3 comprises 14 residues. CDR3 in amino acids: CSARDHSKGYEQYF. The CDR3 DNA reads TGCAGTGCTAGAGATCACTCCAAGGGGTACGAGCAGTACTTC.

Only one count was recorded for this clonotype. The rearrangement uses TRBV29-1 and TRBJ2-2; D gene uncertain. Trimming removed 5 bases from V and 8 bases from J, with 12 bases in between. The germline V gene encodes CDR1 SQVTM and CDR2 ANQGSEA. This CDR3 has 12 amino acids. CDR3 loop: CSVLGLGGELFF. The CDR3 DNA reads as TGCAGCGTTTTAGGGCTCGGTGGGGAGCTGTTTTTT.

This clonotype was detected many times. The V call is TRBV7-9, the J call TRBJ2-3; possibly TRBD1 for D (5 bases). Germline CDR1 SEHNR, CDR2 FQNEAQ (reference sequence). The CDR3 sequence is 16 residues long. Trimming took 0 bases from V and 3 from J, leaving 13 bases between them. The CDR3 protein is CASSLAGRTQTDTQYF. The CDR3 DNA sequence: TGTGCCAGCAGCTTAGCTGGACGGACACAAACAGATACGCAGTATTTT.

This clonotype was recorded many times. This rearrangement joins TRBV5-1 to TRBJ1-1; 8 bases line up with TRBD1. The CDR3 is 13 residues long. Germline CDR1 reads SGHRS; CDR2 reads YFSETQ. Trimming removed 2 bases from V and 5 bases from J; junction bases left unmatched: 2. CDR3 DNA: TGCGCCAGCAGCTTTTACAGGGGGACTGAAGCTTTCTTT. Its protein is CASSFYRGTEAFF.

This clonotype occurred many times. The V and J genes are TRBV2 and TRBJ2-5; 7 nucleotides agree with TRBD1. This CDR3 has 14 residues. Germline loops: CDR1 SNHLY, CDR2 FYNNEI. V gave up 4 bases and J gave up 3 bases; unmatched junction bases: 5. CDR3 sequence reads: CASSATGVEETQYF. Written as DNA, the CDR3 is TGTGCCAGCAGTGCAACAGGGGTGGAAGAGACCCAGTACTTC.

A few counts support this clonotype. J is TRBJ2-3 and V is TRBV20-1; TRBD1 matches at 10 bases. Germline values: CDR1 DFQATT, CDR2 SNEGSKA (reference sequence). After removal of 6 bases from V and 5 bases from J, the junction contained 14 bases not matched to a gene. This CDR3 is built from 16 residues. The CDR3 DNA follows: TGCAGTGCCGAAATTCCCGGGACAGGGGATGAAGATACGCAGTATTTT. Encoded protein: CSAEIPGTGDEDTQYF.

The chain is built from TRBV2 and TRBJ1-2, with a possible D match to TRBD1 (6 bases). Germline loops: CDR1 SNHLY, CDR2 FYNNEI. The CDR3 consists of 15 residues. Trimming took off 5 bases at V and 4 bases at J, with 17 bases between the two ends. CDR3 amino acids: CASSSSNRVTYGYTF. In nucleotides, the CDR3 is TGTGCCAGCAGTTCCAGTAACAGGGTGACCTATGGCTACACCTTC.

The CDR3 nucleotides read TGTGCCAGCCGGGACGGAAAAAGCAATCAGCCCCAGCATTTT. Its translation: CASRDGKSNQPQHF. The chain has TRBV19 and TRBJ1-5; maybe TRBD1 (5 bases). The CDR3 totals 14 residues. Germline values: CDR1 LNHDA, CDR2 SQIVND (reference sequence). The V gene lost 9 bases and the J gene lost 1 base, with 13 bases spanning the gap.

This CDR3 reads CASSLEEALGEQYF. The CDR3 DNA is TGTGCCAGCAGTCTTGAGGAGGCCCTGGGGGAGCAGTACTTC. The rearrangement joins TRBV6-1 to TRBJ2-7; D possibly corresponds to TRBD2 (5 bases). The CDR3 is 14 residues long. Germline assignment: CDR1 MNHNS and CDR2 SASEGT. V shed 5 bases and J shed 7 bases, with 18 bases lying between them.

The rearrangement uses TRBV10-3 and TRBJ1-2; 11 nucleotides match TRBD1. J gave up 6 bases and V 0 bases, and 6 bases lay outside the gene matches. The CDR3 contains 16 residues. Per the germline V gene, CDR1 is ENHRY and CDR2 is SYGVKD. DNA of the CDR3: TGTGCCATCAGTGAGTCGCGGACAGGGGGCGCCGATGGCTACACCTTC. Translation gives CAISESRTGGADGYTF.